The 32 T cell receptor beta chains below all came from one sample that was sequenced in a study of blood T cell repertoires in COVID-19. The method was immunoSEQ multiplex PCR; TCRdb's version includes in-frame clones alone and lacks a portion of them. The data contain about 220,000 clones, 80% of them singletons. Sequenced sample: peripheral blood. The receptors come from a human donor in a cohort sampled during active COVID-19.

The gene calls are TRBV2 and TRBJ2-1, with 7 bases lining up with TRBD2. V trimming: 2 bases; J trimming: 0 bases; junction bases outside the gene matches: 10. The CDR3 loop spans 18 amino acids. CDR1 is SNHLY, CDR2 FYNNEI, per germline. Written as DNA, the CDR3 is TGTGCCAGCAGTGAAACGGGGCTAGCGGCGTCCTCCTACAATGAGCAGTTCTTC. Protein product: CASSETGLAASSYNEQFF.

V usage is TRBV7-2 and J usage is TRBJ2-1, with no clear D. The germline gives CDR1 SGHTA, CDR2 FQGNSA. V gave up 4 bases and J gave up 0 bases, with 10 bases separating them. CDR3 size: 15 residues. The CDR3 protein is CASSSGSYSYNEQFF. The CDR3, as DNA: TGTGCCAGCAGCTCCGGGTCCTACTCCTACAATGAGCAGTTCTTC.

The V gene is TRBV28, the J gene TRBJ1-1; TRBD1 is a possible D gene (6 bases). The CDR3 is made up of 15 amino acids. Per germline, CDR1 MDHEN and CDR2 SYDVKM. Trimming removed 4 bases at V and 1 base at J, with 13 bases between. CDR3 sequence reads: CASSWTDETNTEAFF. The CDR3 region has the DNA TGTGCCAGCAGTTGGACAGACGAAACGAACACTGAAGCTTTCTTT.

This sequence joins TRBV3-1 (or the pseudogene TRBV3-2) and TRBJ2-7, with unresolved D. The germline V gene encodes CDR1 LGHDT and CDR2 YNNKEL (reference sequence). The length of the CDR3 is 12 residues. Trimming shortened V by 2 bases and J by 3 bases, and 5 bases separated the two germline ends. The CDR3 spells CASSQNIYEQYF. The DNA of the CDR3 is TGTGCCAGCAGCCAAAACATCTACGAGCAGTACTTC.

The chain joins TRBV4-1 to TRBJ2-2; 8 nucleotides line up with TRBD1. Germline V CDR1 and CDR2: MGHRA, YSYEKL. The CDR3 loop spans 13 amino acids. Germline trimming cut 3 bases from V and 6 bases from J; bases unmatched to any gene: 0. CDR3 amino acids: CASSHRGPGELFF. The CDR3 DNA reads as TGCGCCAGCAGCCACAGGGGGCCCGGGGAGCTGTTTTTT.

The chain has TRBV6-5 and TRBJ2-1; 9 bases map to TRBD1. Germline CDR1 reads MNHEY; CDR2 reads SVGAGI. The CDR3 contains 15 residues. Trimming cost V 4 bases and J 7 bases; bases outside gene matches: 8. The CDR3 region is CASSFPGQGRNEQFF. The CDR3 DNA follows: TGTGCCAGCAGTTTCCCGGGACAGGGTAGGAATGAGCAGTTCTTC.

This clone was seen more than once but under ten times. The rearrangement links TRBV5-1 to TRBJ2-7, with 7 positions matching TRBD1. The CDR3 has 16 amino acids. Unmatched junction bases numbered 17, after V lost 7 bases and J lost 4 bases. The germline V gene encodes CDR1 SGHRS and CDR2 YFSETQ. DNA of the CDR3: TGCGCCAGCGCCGAGAACCCCGGACAGGTCGAGTACGAGCAGTACTTC. Amino acid sequence: CASAENPGQVEYEQYF.

The CDR3 here is CASSESPNEQFF. The CDR3 coding sequence is TGTGCCAGCAGTGAGAGCCCCAATGAGCAGTTCTTC. The chain joins TRBV2 to TRBJ2-1; the D is unclear. The V end lost 3 bases, the J end lost 6 bases, and 6 bases lay between the germline ends. The CDR3 sequence is 12 residues long. Germline V gene lookup returns CDR1 SNHLY and CDR2 FYNNEI.

This chain uses TRBV3-1 (or the pseudogene TRBV3-2) with TRBJ1-4; D perhaps matches TRBD1 (5 bases). The CDR3 is 19 amino acids. Germline CDR1 reads LGHDT; CDR2 reads YNNKEL (reference sequence). Trimming took 0 bases from V and 0 from J, leaving 17 bases between them. The CDR3 nucleotides read TGTGCCAGCAGCCAAGATTATACAGGCCAAGTTGCAACTAATGAAAAACTGTTTTTT. Protein: CASSQDYTGQVATNEKLFF.

The chain combines TRBV2 with TRBJ1-1, with 11 bases identical to TRBD1. Unmatched junction bases numbered 21, after V lost 7 bases and J lost 11 bases. Germline V gives CDR1 SNHLY, CDR2 FYNNEI. There are 17 residues in the CDR3. CDR3 amino acids: CASNPRTGGYGIGIAFF. CDR3 coding DNA: TGTGCCAGCAACCCCAGGACAGGGGGCTATGGGATCGGAATTGCTTTCTTT.

The rearrangement uses TRBV5-1 and TRBJ2-3; possibly TRBD2 for D (6 bases). Per germline, CDR1 SGHRS and CDR2 YFSETQ. CDR3 size: 14 residues. V was trimmed by 0 bases and J by 4 bases, leaving 9 bases between them. CDR3 nucleotides: TGCGCCAGCAGCTTGGAAGCGGGTTCAGATACGCAGTATTTT. This gives the protein CASSLEAGSDTQYF.

The chain uses TRBV7-9 and TRBJ1-2; D may be TRBD1 (6 bases). The CDR3 runs 14 residues. Trimming took 5 bases from V and 8 from J, leaving 18 bases between them. Germline V gene sequence: CDR1 SEHNR, CDR2 FQNEAQ (reference sequence). CDR3 amino acids: CASSAKQGSEGYTF. The CDR3 nucleotides read TGTGCCAGCAGCGCGAAACAGGGATCGGAGGGCTACACCTTC.

The V call is TRBV6-6, the J call TRBJ1-1, with D uncertain. Germline V gives CDR1 MNHNY, CDR2 SVGAGI (reference sequence). V was pared by 8 bases and J by 8 bases, with 15 bases between. This CDR3 contains 12 residues. CDR3 amino acids: CASHTFQSEAFF. The CDR3, as DNA: TGTGCCAGCCATACATTCCAATCAGAAGCTTTCTTT.

This chain connects TRBV14 to TRBJ1-2; no definite D call. Trimming cost V 4 bases and J 3 bases, with 6 bases left between them. CDR3 length: 12 residues. The germline CDR1 and CDR2 sequences are SGHDN and FVKESK. The DNA for the CDR3 is TGTGCCAGCAGCCCACTGGACTATGGCTACACCTTC. Translating gives CASSPLDYGYTF. Complete variable domain (other parts from reference TRBV14 and TRBJ1-2): EAGVTQFPSHSVIEKGQTVTLRCDPISGHDNLYWYRRVMGKEIKFLLHFVKESKQDESGMPNNRFLAERTGGTYSTLKVQPAELEDSGVYFCASSPLDYGYTFGSGTRLTVV.

The rearrangement joins TRBV19 to TRBJ2-2; 9 nucleotides align to TRBD1. Trimming cost V 8 bases and J 4 bases; bases outside gene matches: 11. Per germline, CDR1 LNHDA and CDR2 SQIVND (reference sequence). CDR3 size: 16 residues. The CDR3 reads CASGTRQGGSTGELFF. Written as DNA, the CDR3 is TGTGCCAGTGGTACTAGACAGGGGGGGAGCACCGGGGAGCTGTTTTTT.

To note about this clone: Other DNA sequences from this sample encode an identical CDR3 as well. The CDR3 protein is CASSVGQNYGYTF. CDR3 nucleotides: TGTGCCAGCAGCGTAGGTCAGAACTATGGCTACACCTTC. This sequence joins TRBV9 and TRBJ1-2; no firm D call. Trimming took off 0 bases at V and 2 bases at J, with 5 bases between the two ends. The CDR3 is made up of 13 amino acids. Germline V gene data show CDR1 as SGDLS and CDR2 as YYNGEE.

The chain links TRBV5-6 to TRBJ1-5; TRBD1 might be the D (5 bases). Germline V CDR1 and CDR2: SGHDT, YYEEEE. The CDR3 sequence is 15 residues long. Trimming removed 0 bases at V and 0 bases at J, with 7 bases between. The CDR3 protein is CASSLGQYSNQPQHF. The CDR3 coding sequence is TGTGCCAGCAGCTTGGGACAGTATAGCAATCAGCCCCAGCATTTT.

This clone was observed a handful of times. The rearrangement links TRBV29-1 to TRBJ2-5; D perhaps matches TRBD1 (7 bases). From germline, CDR1 is SQVTM and CDR2 ANQGSEA. Trimming left V 6 bases short and J 4 bases short, with 21 bases between. The CDR3 consists of 15 residues. CDR3 sequence reads: CSVETGDLVRETQYF. CDR3 nucleotide sequence: TGCAGCGTCGAAACAGGGGACTTGGTACGAGAGACCCAGTACTTC.

The chain combines TRBV7-9 with TRBJ1-6, with TRBD1 as a possible D gene (6 bases). Trimming left V 4 bases short and J 5 bases short, with 12 bases between. CDR1 is SEHNR and CDR2 is FQNEAQ in the germline V gene (reference sequence). The CDR3 runs to 15 residues. The CDR3 sequence is CASSWGGADNSPLHF. CDR3 DNA: TGTGCCAGCAGCTGGGGGGGCGCGGATAATTCACCCCTCCACTTT.

V and J are TRBV21-1 and TRBJ1-5. TRBV21-1 is an annotated pseudogene. This CDR3 is 13 amino acids long. CDR3 sequence reads: CASSRRENQPQHF. In DNA form, the CDR3 reads TGTGCCAGCAGCAGACGGGAAAATCAGCCCCAGCATTTT.

This clone appeared once. This chain connects TRBV5-6 to TRBJ1-1; D unclear. Per germline, CDR1 SGHDT and CDR2 YYEEEE. The ends were cut back, 2 bases at V and 4 bases at J, with 15 bases in the middle. The CDR3 length is 15 residues. CDR3 in DNA: TGTGCCAGCAGCTTTGGCAGGCCAATGAGCACTGAAGCTTTCTTT. It yields the protein CASSFGRPMSTEAFF.

The chain recombines TRBV2 with TRBJ2-5; maybe TRBD1 (6 bases). This CDR3 has 12 amino acids. Germline V gene lookup returns CDR1 SNHLY and CDR2 FYNNEI. V was pared by 8 bases and J by 4 bases, with 11 bases between. The CDR3 sequence is CASAGAGETQYF. CDR3 nucleotides: TGTGCCAGCGCAGGGGCGGGAGAGACCCAGTACTTC.

This chain connects TRBV28 to TRBJ2-7; TRBD2 matches 14 bases. The J segment lost 5 bases and the V segment lost 6 bases, leaving 3 bases of the junction unmatched. CDR1 is MDHEN and CDR2 is SYDVKM in the germline V gene. The CDR3 spans 14 residues. The CDR3: CASRWTSGRNEQYF. The CDR3 DNA reads as TGTGCCAGCAGATGGACTAGCGGGAGGAACGAGCAGTACTTC.

The gene calls are TRBV28 and TRBJ1-6, with D possibly being TRBD1 (5 bases). The germline V and J ends were trimmed by 5 bases and 1 base, with 18 bases remaining between them. CDR3 length: 18 amino acids. CDR1 and CDR2 from the germline V gene are MDHEN and SYDVKM. This CDR3 is CASSPSGRGRSYNSPLHF. In DNA, the CDR3 is TGTGCCAGCAGTCCCAGTGGGAGGGGTCGGTCCTATAATTCACCCCTCCACTTT.

The V call is TRBV19, the J call TRBJ2-1; D gene uncertain. Trimming cost V 5 bases and J 8 bases, with 10 bases left between them. CDR3 size: 12 residues. The germline V gene encodes CDR1 LNHDA and CDR2 SQIVND (reference sequence). CDR3 sequence: CASSPPSDEQFF. CDR3 DNA: TGTGCCAGTAGTCCTCCGAGCGATGAGCAGTTCTTC.

The CDR3 here is CASSLDGWSSTDTQYF. The CDR3 coding sequence is TGTGCCAGCAGCTTAGACGGGTGGAGTAGCACAGATACGCAGTATTTT. The genes are TRBV5-5 and TRBJ2-3; D is ambiguous. This CDR3 spans 16 amino acids. The germline gives CDR1 SGHKS, CDR2 YYEKEE (reference sequence). The V gene lost 2 bases and the J gene lost 0 bases, with 13 bases spanning the gap.

The rearrangement joins TRBV24-1 to TRBJ2-3; perhaps TRBD2 as D (7 bases). The CDR3 is made up of 19 amino acids. The V gene lost 2 bases and the J gene lost 1 base, with 21 bases spanning the gap. Germline loops: CDR1 KGHDR, CDR2 SFDVKD. The CDR3 here is CATSDYVTGGAGGTDTQYF. Here the CDR3 DNA reads TGTGCCACCAGTGATTACGTTACCGGGGGCGCGGGAGGCACAGATACGCAGTATTTT.

V and J are TRBV28 and TRBJ2-1; 11 bases line up with TRBD2. The CDR3 extends over 18 amino acids. Germline V lookup: CDR1 MDHEN, CDR2 SYDVKM. J was trimmed by 4 bases and V by 4 bases; bases with no gene match: 12. The CDR3 DNA reads TGTGCCAGCAGTTCCTCTAGCGGGGGGCCTATTGGGTACAATGAGCAGTTCTTC. Translation: CASSSSSGGPIGYNEQFF.

A single count supports this clone. The V gene is TRBV4-1, the J gene TRBJ2-5, with a possible D match to TRBD2 (5 bases). This CDR3 is built from 17 residues. CDR1 MGHRA and CDR2 YSYEKL come from the germline V gene. The ends were cut back, 3 bases at V and 1 base at J, with 18 bases in the middle. CDR3 sequence reads: CASSQAYTAGVQETQYF. As DNA, the CDR3 is TGCGCCAGCAGCCAGGCATACACGGCGGGCGTCCAAGAGACCCAGTACTTC.

The J gene is TRBJ1-5, the V gene TRBV6-5, with no clear D. V was shortened by 6 bases and J by 4 bases, with 7 bases between the two germline ends. The CDR3 consists of 12 residues. Germline V CDR1 and CDR2: MNHEY, SVGAGI. CDR3 nucleotides: TGTGCCAGCAGCCGCGCAAATCAGCCCCAGCATTTT. This codes for CASSRANQPQHF.

This clone was found a few times. The chain carries TRBV3-1 (or the pseudogene TRBV3-2) and TRBJ2-7, with D possibly matching TRBD1 (5 bases). CDR3 length: 15 residues. CDR1 and CDR2 from the germline V gene are LGHDT and YNNKEL (reference sequence). The V gene lost 0 bases and the J gene lost 0 bases, with 9 bases spanning the gap. CDR3 bases: TGTGCCAGCAGCCAAGATCGCACAGGCTCCTACGAGCAGTACTTC. Translation gives CASSQDRTGSYEQYF.

This clone was recorded a few times. The chain combines TRBV7-9 with TRBJ1-3, with 9 bases aligning to TRBD1. J was trimmed by 8 bases and V by 3 bases; bases with no gene match: 11. In germline, CDR1 is SEHNR, CDR2 FQNEAQ (reference sequence). CDR3 size: 16 residues. The CDR3 DNA reads as TGTGCCAGCAGCTTCTCCCCTACCGACAGGGGGGACACCATATATTTT. Translation gives CASSFSPTDRGDTIYF.